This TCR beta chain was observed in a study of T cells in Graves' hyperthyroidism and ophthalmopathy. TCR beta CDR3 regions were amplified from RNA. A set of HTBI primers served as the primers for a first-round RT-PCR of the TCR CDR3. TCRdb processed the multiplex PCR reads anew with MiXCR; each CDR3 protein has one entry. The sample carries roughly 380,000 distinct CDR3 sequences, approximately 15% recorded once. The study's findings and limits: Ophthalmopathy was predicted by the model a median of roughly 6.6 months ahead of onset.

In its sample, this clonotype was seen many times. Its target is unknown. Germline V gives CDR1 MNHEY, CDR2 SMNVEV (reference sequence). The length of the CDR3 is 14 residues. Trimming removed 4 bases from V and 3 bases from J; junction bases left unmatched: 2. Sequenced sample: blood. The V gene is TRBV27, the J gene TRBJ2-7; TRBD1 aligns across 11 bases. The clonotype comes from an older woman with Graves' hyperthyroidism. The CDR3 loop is CASSWGTGGYEQYF. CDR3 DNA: TGTGCCAGCAGTTGGGGGACAGGGGGCTACGAGCAGTACTTC.